This T cell receptor beta chain was sequenced in a study of CD4 T cells in relation to SARS-CoV-2 and coronaviruses. General study findings and limits: The assay detects memory recall responses, not culture-primed primary responses.

With respect to this clone: The antigen is unknown.

Trimming pared 1 base from V and 0 bases from J, leaving 10 bases between. Per germline, CDR1 SGHVS and CDR2 FQNEAQ. The CDR3 totals 15 residues. Assay: immunoSEQ multiplex PCR; the TCRdb copy retains only in-frame clones and omits some. This sample carries approximately 60,000 clones, about 90% of them seen once, and the ten largest clones take under 0.4%. Naive and memory CD4+ T cells came from enriched cryopreserved PBMCs. The rearrangement links TRBV7-8 to TRBJ2-7; D is perhaps TRBD2 (5 bases). Sequenced: naive CD4+ T cells from PBMCs. Subset reported: naive CD4+ T cells isolated by negative enrichment. This TCR derives from an adult with COVID-19. The DNA of the CDR3 is TGTGCCAGCAGCTTAGGTGGGAGTATCTCCTACGAGCAGTACTTC. It yields the protein CASSLGGSISYEQYF.